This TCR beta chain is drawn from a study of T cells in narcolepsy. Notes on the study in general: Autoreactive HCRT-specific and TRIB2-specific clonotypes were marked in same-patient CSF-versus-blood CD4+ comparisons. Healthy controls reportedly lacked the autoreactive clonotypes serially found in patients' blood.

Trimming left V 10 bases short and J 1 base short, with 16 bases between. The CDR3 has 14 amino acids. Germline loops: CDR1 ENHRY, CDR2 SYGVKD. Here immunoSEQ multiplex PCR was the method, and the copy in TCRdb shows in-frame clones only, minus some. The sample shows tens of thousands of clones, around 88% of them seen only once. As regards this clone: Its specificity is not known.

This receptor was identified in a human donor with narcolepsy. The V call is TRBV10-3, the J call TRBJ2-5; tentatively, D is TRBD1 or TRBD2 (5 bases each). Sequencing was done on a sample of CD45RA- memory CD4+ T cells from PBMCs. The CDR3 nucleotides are TGTGCCACCGCTGAGGGGTCCGCCCAAGAGACCCAGTACTTC. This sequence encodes CATAEGSAQETQYF.